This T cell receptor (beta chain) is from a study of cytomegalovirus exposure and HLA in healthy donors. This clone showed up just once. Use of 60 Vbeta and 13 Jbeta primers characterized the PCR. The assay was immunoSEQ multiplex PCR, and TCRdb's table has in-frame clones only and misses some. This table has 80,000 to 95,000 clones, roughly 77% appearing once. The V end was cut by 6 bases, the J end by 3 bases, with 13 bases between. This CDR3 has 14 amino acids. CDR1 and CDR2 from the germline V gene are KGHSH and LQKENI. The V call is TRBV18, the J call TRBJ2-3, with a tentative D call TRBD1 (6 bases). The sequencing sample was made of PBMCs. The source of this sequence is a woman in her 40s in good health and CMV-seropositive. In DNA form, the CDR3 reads TGTGCCAGCTCCCCTGGGGGCGGGACAGATACGCAGTATTTT. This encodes CASSPGGGTDTQYF.